Listed below are T cell receptor beta chains from one sample, sequenced in a study of T cells in localized non-small cell lung cancer. Sequencing was performed with immunoSEQ multiplex PCR; in TCRdb, only in-frame clones are kept and a portion is missing. The repertoire holds roughly 71,000 clones, with less than 90% as singletons. Sequenced material: peripheral blood, taken before any cancer treatment. These receptors originate from a male donor aged 60 or over with stage III squamous cell lung carcinoma. Each CDR3 is given with its conserved first and last residue. The D gene is left open where the match is weak. Clone size is shown for a subset of rows, as once, few, many or a class of expanded clone.

CDR3 DNA: TGCGCCAGCAGCTTTGACGGAAACACCATATATTTT
CDR3 protein: CASSFDGNTIYF
CDR3 length: 12
D gene: -
J gene: TRBJ1-3
clone size: -
V gene: TRBV5-1

CDR3 DNA: TGCGCCAGCAGCCCAGGGATCTTGGCTAATGAAAAACTGTTTTTT
CDR3 protein: CASSPGILANEKLFF
CDR3 length: 15
D gene: -
J gene: TRBJ1-4
clone size: -
V gene: TRBV5-1

CDR3 DNA: TGTGCCAGTAGTCCACAGGGGTTAGGGGACAATCAGCCCCAGCATTTT
CDR3 protein: CASSPQGLGDNQPQHF
CDR3 length: 16
D gene: TRBD1
J gene: TRBJ1-5
clone size: -
V gene: TRBV19

CDR3 DNA: TGCGCCAGCAGCCAGGGACTCGACTATGGCTACACCTTC
CDR3 protein: CASSQGLDYGYTF
CDR3 length: 13
D gene: -
J gene: TRBJ1-2
clone size: -
V gene: TRBV4-3

CDR3 DNA: TGTGCCAGCAGCTTTGGGGGGGACAGGGAGAAAAAACTGTTTTTT
CDR3 protein: CASSFGGDREKKLFF
CDR3 length: 15
D gene: TRBD1
J gene: TRBJ1-4
clone size: -
V gene: TRBV7-9

CDR3 DNA: TGCGCCAGCAGCTTGGTTCAGGTCACCGGGGAGCTGTTTTTT
CDR3 protein: CASSLVQVTGELFF
CDR3 length: 14
D gene: -
J gene: TRBJ2-2
clone size: -
V gene: TRBV5-1

CDR3 DNA: TGCGCCAGCAGGGGTCAGGATCACACTGAAGCTTTCTTT
CDR3 protein: CASRGQDHTEAFF
CDR3 length: 13
D gene: -
J gene: TRBJ1-1
clone size: -
V gene: TRBV5-1

CDR3 DNA: TGTGCCAGTCGCTCCCAACTAGCGGGGGGGCGAGAGACCCAGTACTTC
CDR3 protein: CASRSQLAGGRETQYF
CDR3 length: 16
D gene: TRBD2
J gene: TRBJ2-5
clone size: -
V gene: TRBV19

CDR3 DNA: TGTGCCAGTATGCAGATTGGTGGCACCGGGGAGCTGTTTTTT
CDR3 protein: CASMQIGGTGELFF
CDR3 length: 14
D gene: -
J gene: TRBJ2-2
clone size: -
V gene: TRBV19

CDR3 DNA: TGTGCCAGCAGCGTACAGGGTGGCGAGCAGTACTTC
CDR3 protein: CASSVQGGEQYF
CDR3 length: 12
D gene: -
J gene: TRBJ2-7
clone size: few
V gene: TRBV9

CDR3 DNA: TGTGCCAGCAGCTTGTTATTCAATCAGCCCCAGCATTTT
CDR3 protein: CASSLLFNQPQHF
CDR3 length: 13
D gene: -
J gene: TRBJ1-5
clone size: -
V gene: TRBV5-8

CDR3 DNA: TGTGCCAGCAGTTACTCGATCGGCAGCGAAGCTTTCTTT
CDR3 protein: CASSYSIGSEAFF
CDR3 length: 13
D gene: -
J gene: TRBJ1-1
clone size: -
V gene: TRBV6-5

CDR3 DNA: TGCGCCAGCAGGTCCTCAGGGATCGGCTATGGCTACACCTTC
CDR3 protein: CASRSSGIGYGYTF
CDR3 length: 14
D gene: -
J gene: TRBJ1-2
clone size: -
V gene: TRBV5-1

CDR3 DNA: TGTGCCAGCAGCTTGGCCCTCAGGTCTAATGGCTACACCTTC
CDR3 protein: CASSLALRSNGYTF
CDR3 length: 14
D gene: -
J gene: TRBJ1-2
clone size: -
V gene: TRBV5-6

CDR3 DNA: TGTGCCAGCAGTTTGACGGGGGTAGAACTCTATGGCTACACCTTC
CDR3 protein: CASSLTGVELYGYTF
CDR3 length: 15
D gene: -
J gene: TRBJ1-2
clone size: -
V gene: TRBV27

CDR3 DNA: TGTGCCAGCAGTGACCTTACCGGGACCCATTTCTATGGCTACACCTTC
CDR3 protein: CASSDLTGTHFYGYTF
CDR3 length: 16
D gene: -
J gene: TRBJ1-2
clone size: -
V gene: TRBV6-1

CDR3 DNA: TGTGCCAGCAGCTTCTCGACAGGGGGCTGGGAGCAGTACTTC
CDR3 protein: CASSFSTGGWEQYF
CDR3 length: 14
D gene: TRBD1
J gene: TRBJ2-7
clone size: -
V gene: TRBV7-2

CDR3 DNA: TGTGCCTGGAGTAATACAGCGGGAGACACTAATGAAAAACTGTTTTTT
CDR3 protein: CAWSNTAGDTNEKLFF
CDR3 length: 16
D gene: -
J gene: TRBJ1-4
clone size: -
V gene: TRBV30

CDR3 DNA: TGTGCCAGCAGGGCCGGACCCAATTCACCCCTCCACTTT
CDR3 protein: CASRAGPNSPLHF
CDR3 length: 13
D gene: -
J gene: TRBJ1-6
clone size: -
V gene: TRBV7-2

CDR3 DNA: TGTGCCATCAGTGAGCGGGCCGGGGGTAACACCGGGGAGCTGTTTTTT
CDR3 protein: CAISERAGGNTGELFF
CDR3 length: 16
D gene: -
J gene: TRBJ2-2
clone size: -
V gene: TRBV10-3

CDR3 DNA: TGTGCCAGCAGCGATGGGGCCACAGATACGCAGTATTTT
CDR3 protein: CASSDGATDTQYF
CDR3 length: 13
D gene: -
J gene: TRBJ2-3
clone size: -
V gene: TRBV9

CDR3 DNA: TGTGCCAGCAGCCAACAGGGGGCACGGGAGACCCAGTACTTC
CDR3 protein: CASSQQGARETQYF
CDR3 length: 14
D gene: TRBD1
J gene: TRBJ2-5
clone size: -
V gene: TRBV5-6

CDR3 DNA: TGTGCCAGCAGTTCAGGGACCGCTAATGAAAAACTGTTTTTT
CDR3 protein: CASSSGTANEKLFF
CDR3 length: 14
D gene: -
J gene: TRBJ1-4
clone size: -
V gene: TRBV11-3

CDR3 DNA: TGTGCCAGCAGCCGCCGGGTGGCTGAAGCTTTCTTT
CDR3 protein: CASSRRVAEAFF
CDR3 length: 12
D gene: -
J gene: TRBJ1-1
clone size: -
V gene: TRBV14

CDR3 DNA: TGTGCCAGCAGCTTAGGTCTTACAGGGAATGTCTATGGCTACACCTTC
CDR3 protein: CASSLGLTGNVYGYTF
CDR3 length: 16
D gene: -
J gene: TRBJ1-2
clone size: -
V gene: TRBV7-9

CDR3 DNA: TGCAGTGCTGCCCCTCCCCTCCACTTT
CDR3 protein: CSAAPPLHF
CDR3 length: 9
D gene: -
J gene: TRBJ1-6
clone size: -
V gene: TRBV20-1

CDR3 DNA: TGCGCCAGCAGCTTGGGGACAGGTTATGGCTACACCTTC
CDR3 protein: CASSLGTGYGYTF
CDR3 length: 13
D gene: TRBD1
J gene: TRBJ1-2
clone size: once
V gene: TRBV5-1

CDR3 DNA: TGTGCCAGCACCCTAGTCGGGGGCCTCGACTATGGCTACACCTTC
CDR3 protein: CASTLVGGLDYGYTF
CDR3 length: 15
D gene: -
J gene: TRBJ1-2
clone size: -
V gene: TRBV9

CDR3 DNA: TGTGCCAGCAGCTTGGTTTCCAGGGTTACCCTTCCGGCGGGAAACACCATATATTTT
CDR3 protein: CASSLVSRVTLPAGNTIYF
CDR3 length: 19
D gene: -
J gene: TRBJ1-3
clone size: -
V gene: TRBV5-6

CDR3 DNA: TGTGCCAGCAGCAAAAGGGACAGCCCAGGCTCCTCTGGGGCCAACGTCCTGACTTTC
CDR3 protein: CASSKRDSPGSSGANVLTF
CDR3 length: 19
D gene: -
J gene: TRBJ2-6
clone size: -
V gene: TRBV21-1

CDR3 DNA: TGTGCCAGCAAGCTAGGGGGAAACTATAATTCACCCCTCCACTTT
CDR3 protein: CASKLGGNYNSPLHF
CDR3 length: 15
D gene: -
J gene: TRBJ1-6
clone size: -
V gene: TRBV28

CDR3 DNA: TGTGCCAGCAGTTTTTACCGGGACAGGGTTAGTCAGCCCCAGCATTTT
CDR3 protein: CASSFYRDRVSQPQHF
CDR3 length: 16
D gene: TRBD1
J gene: TRBJ1-5
clone size: -
V gene: TRBV28

CDR3 DNA: TGTGCCAGCAGCCTGGACCTTTGGCAGCCCCAGCATTTT
CDR3 protein: CASSLDLWQPQHF
CDR3 length: 13
D gene: -
J gene: TRBJ1-5
clone size: -
V gene: TRBV6-1

CDR3 DNA: TGTGCCATCAGCGACCAAGTTGCCGGGACAGGGGTCTATGGCTACACCTTC
CDR3 protein: CAISDQVAGTGVYGYTF
CDR3 length: 17
D gene: TRBD1
J gene: TRBJ1-2
clone size: -
V gene: TRBV10-3

CDR3 DNA: TGTGCCAGCAGCTCCCAAGCGGGACAGCTATACGAGCAGTACTTC
CDR3 protein: CASSSQAGQLYEQYF
CDR3 length: 15
D gene: -
J gene: TRBJ2-7
clone size: -
V gene: TRBV7-2

CDR3 DNA: TGTGCCAGCAGCTTCGACAGGGGGCAACTGAACGGGGAGCTGTTTTTT
CDR3 protein: CASSFDRGQLNGELFF
CDR3 length: 16
D gene: TRBD1
J gene: TRBJ2-2
clone size: -
V gene: TRBV7-9

CDR3 DNA: TGTGCCAGCAGACGGGACAGGGACCCCACAGATACGCAGTATTTT
CDR3 protein: CASRRDRDPTDTQYF
CDR3 length: 15
D gene: TRBD1
J gene: TRBJ2-3
clone size: -
V gene: TRBV2

CDR3 DNA: TGTGCCAGCTCACCTGCGTACAGGGGAGGTGAAGCTTTCTTT
CDR3 protein: CASSPAYRGGEAFF
CDR3 length: 14
D gene: TRBD1
J gene: TRBJ1-1
clone size: -
V gene: TRBV18

CDR3 DNA: TGTGCCAGCAGTGTGGTGACACCGAACCAGCCCCAGCATTTT
CDR3 protein: CASSVVTPNQPQHF
CDR3 length: 14
D gene: -
J gene: TRBJ1-5
clone size: -
V gene: TRBV6-1

CDR3 DNA: TGTGCCAGCAGCTTAAGCAGGGGAGAGACTGAAGCTTTCTTT
CDR3 protein: CASSLSRGETEAFF
CDR3 length: 14
D gene: -
J gene: TRBJ1-1
clone size: -
V gene: TRBV11-2

CDR3 DNA: TGTGCCAGCAGCTTGCTCCAGGGGGTTTCTGAAGCTTTCTTT
CDR3 protein: CASSLLQGVSEAFF
CDR3 length: 14
D gene: TRBD1
J gene: TRBJ1-1
clone size: -
V gene: TRBV5-6

CDR3 DNA: TGTGCCAGCAGTCCCCGGGGGAGCATCACAGATACGCAGTATTTT
CDR3 protein: CASSPRGSITDTQYF
CDR3 length: 15
D gene: -
J gene: TRBJ2-3
clone size: -
V gene: TRBV6-5

CDR3 DNA: TGTGCCAGTAGTATGAGACTAGTCGAAGAGACCCAGTACTTC
CDR3 protein: CASSMRLVEETQYF
CDR3 length: 14
D gene: -
J gene: TRBJ2-5
clone size: once
V gene: TRBV19